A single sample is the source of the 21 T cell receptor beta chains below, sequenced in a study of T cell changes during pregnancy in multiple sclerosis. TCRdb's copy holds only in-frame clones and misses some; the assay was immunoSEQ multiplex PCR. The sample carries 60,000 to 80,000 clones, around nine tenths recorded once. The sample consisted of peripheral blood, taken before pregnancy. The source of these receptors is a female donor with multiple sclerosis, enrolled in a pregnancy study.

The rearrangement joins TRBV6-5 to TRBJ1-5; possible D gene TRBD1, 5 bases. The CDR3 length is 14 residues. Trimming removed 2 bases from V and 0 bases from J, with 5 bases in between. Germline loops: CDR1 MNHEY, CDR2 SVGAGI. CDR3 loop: CASSYRGSNQPQHF. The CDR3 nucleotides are TGTGCCAGCAGTTACAGGGGTAGCAATCAGCCCCAGCATTTT.

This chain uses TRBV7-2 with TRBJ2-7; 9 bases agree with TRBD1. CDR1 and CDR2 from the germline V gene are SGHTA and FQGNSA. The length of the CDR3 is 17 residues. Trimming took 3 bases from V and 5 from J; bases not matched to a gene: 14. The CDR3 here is CASSLPLTGTGSDEQYF. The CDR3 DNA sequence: TGTGCCAGCAGCTTGCCTTTAACCGGGACAGGGTCGGACGAGCAGTACTTC.

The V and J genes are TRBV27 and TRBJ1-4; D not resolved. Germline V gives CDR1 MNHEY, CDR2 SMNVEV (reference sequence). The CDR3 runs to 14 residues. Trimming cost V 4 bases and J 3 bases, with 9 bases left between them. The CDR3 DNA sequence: TGTGCCAGCAGTTCGGGAGTAGCTAATGAAAAACTGTTTTTT. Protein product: CASSSGVANEKLFF.

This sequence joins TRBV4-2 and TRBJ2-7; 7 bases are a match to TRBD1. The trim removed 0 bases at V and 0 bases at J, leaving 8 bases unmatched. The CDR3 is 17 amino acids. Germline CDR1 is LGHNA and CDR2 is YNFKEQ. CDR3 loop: CASSQDSGGYYSYEQYF. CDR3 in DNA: TGTGCCAGCAGCCAAGACTCAGGGGGATACTACTCCTACGAGCAGTACTTC.

The chain's CDR3 is CASSQDLPAAALNTEAFF. The CDR3 DNA follows: TGTGCCAGCAGCCAAGATCTGCCGGCCGCGGCCTTGAACACTGAAGCTTTCTTT. The rearrangement joins TRBV14 to TRBJ1-1; no firm D call. The germline V and J ends were trimmed by 0 bases and 0 bases, with 17 bases remaining between them. Per the germline V gene, CDR1 is SGHDN and CDR2 is FVKESK. The CDR3 is 18 amino acids.

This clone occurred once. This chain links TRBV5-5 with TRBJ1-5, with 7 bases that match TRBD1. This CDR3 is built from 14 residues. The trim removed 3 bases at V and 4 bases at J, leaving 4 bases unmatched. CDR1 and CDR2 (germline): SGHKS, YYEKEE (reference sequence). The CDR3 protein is CASSYDRVNQPQHF. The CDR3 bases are TGTGCCAGCAGCTACGACAGGGTTAATCAGCCCCAGCATTTT. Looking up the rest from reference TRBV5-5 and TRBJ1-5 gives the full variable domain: DAGVTQSPTHLIKTRGQQVTLRCSPISGHKSVSWYQQVLGQGPQFIFQYYEKEERGRGNFPDRFSARQFPNYSSELNVNALLLGDSALYLCASSYDRVNQPQHFGDGTRLSIL.

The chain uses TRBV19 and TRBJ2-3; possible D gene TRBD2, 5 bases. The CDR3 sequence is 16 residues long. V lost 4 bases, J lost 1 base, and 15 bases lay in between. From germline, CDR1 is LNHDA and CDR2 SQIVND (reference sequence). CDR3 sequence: CASSRTGPGGTDTQYF. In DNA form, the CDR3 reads TGTGCCAGTAGTAGGACTGGGCCTGGGGGCACAGATACGCAGTATTTT.

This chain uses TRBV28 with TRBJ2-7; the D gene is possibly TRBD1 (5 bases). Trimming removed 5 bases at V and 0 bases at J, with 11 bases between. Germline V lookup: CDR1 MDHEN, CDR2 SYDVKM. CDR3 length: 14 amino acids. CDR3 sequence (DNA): TGTGCCAGCAGTGGGGCCGGAACCTCCTACGAGCAGTACTTC. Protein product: CASSGAGTSYEQYF.

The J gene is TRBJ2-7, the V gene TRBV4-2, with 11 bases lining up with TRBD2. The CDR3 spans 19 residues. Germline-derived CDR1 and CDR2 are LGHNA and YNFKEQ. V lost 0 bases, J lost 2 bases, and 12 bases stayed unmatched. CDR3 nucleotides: TGTGCCAGCAGCCAAGATCGGGCTAGCGGGAGGCTAGGGACCTACGAGCAGTACTTC. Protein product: CASSQDRASGRLGTYEQYF.

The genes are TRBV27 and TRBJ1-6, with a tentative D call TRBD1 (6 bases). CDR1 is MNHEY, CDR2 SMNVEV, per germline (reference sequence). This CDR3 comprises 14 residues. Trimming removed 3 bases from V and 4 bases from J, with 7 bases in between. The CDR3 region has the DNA TGTGCCAGCAGTTTCACAGGGTATAATTCACCCCTCCACTTT. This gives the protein CASSFTGYNSPLHF.

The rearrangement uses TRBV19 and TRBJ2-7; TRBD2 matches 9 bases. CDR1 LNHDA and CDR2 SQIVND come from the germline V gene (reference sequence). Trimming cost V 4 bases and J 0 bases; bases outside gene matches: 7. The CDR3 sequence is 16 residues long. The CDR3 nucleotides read TGTGCCAGTAGTACTGGAGCTAGCGGGATCTCCTACGAGCAGTACTTC. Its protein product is CASSTGASGISYEQYF.

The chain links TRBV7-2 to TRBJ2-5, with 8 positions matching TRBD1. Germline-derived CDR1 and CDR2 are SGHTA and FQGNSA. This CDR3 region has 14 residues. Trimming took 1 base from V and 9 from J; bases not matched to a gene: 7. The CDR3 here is CASSLDRDRNAQYF. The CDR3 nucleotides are TGTGCCAGCAGCTTAGACAGGGACAGGAATGCCCAGTACTTC.

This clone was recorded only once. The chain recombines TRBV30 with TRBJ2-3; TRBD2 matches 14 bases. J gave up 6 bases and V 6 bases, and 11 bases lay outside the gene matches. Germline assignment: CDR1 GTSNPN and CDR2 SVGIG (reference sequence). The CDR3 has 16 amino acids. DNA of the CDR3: TGTGCCTGCTCCACGGGACTAGCGGGAGTAGGGGATACGCAGTATTTT. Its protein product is CACSTGLAGVGDTQYF.

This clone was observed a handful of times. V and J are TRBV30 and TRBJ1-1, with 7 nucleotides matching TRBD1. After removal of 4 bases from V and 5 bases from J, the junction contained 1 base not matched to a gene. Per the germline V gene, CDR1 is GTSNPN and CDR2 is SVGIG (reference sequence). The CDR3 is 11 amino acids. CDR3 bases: TGTGCCTGGAACAGGGGTACTGAAGCTTTCTTT. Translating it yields CAWNRGTEAFF.

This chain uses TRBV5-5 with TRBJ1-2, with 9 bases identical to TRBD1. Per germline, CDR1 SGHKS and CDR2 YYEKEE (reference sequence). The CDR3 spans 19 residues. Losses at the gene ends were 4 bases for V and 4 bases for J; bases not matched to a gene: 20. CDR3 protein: CASSLSQPLSDRGLYGYTF. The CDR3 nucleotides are TGTGCCAGCAGCCTGTCTCAACCGTTGTCGGACAGGGGCCTCTATGGCTACACCTTC.

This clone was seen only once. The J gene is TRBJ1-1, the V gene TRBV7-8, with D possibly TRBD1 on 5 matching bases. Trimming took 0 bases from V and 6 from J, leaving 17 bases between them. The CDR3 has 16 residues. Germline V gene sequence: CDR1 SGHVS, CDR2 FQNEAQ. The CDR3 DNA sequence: TGTGCCAGCAGCTTAGCAATCGGAGGGGCAGGCCCTGAAGCTTTCTTT. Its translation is CASSLAIGGAGPEAFF.

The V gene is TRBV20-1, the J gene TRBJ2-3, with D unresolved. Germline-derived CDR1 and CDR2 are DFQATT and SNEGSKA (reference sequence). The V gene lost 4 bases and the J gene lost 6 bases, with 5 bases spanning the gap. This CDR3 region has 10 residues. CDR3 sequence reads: CSATLDTQYF. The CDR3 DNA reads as TGCAGTGCTACATTGGATACGCAGTATTTT.

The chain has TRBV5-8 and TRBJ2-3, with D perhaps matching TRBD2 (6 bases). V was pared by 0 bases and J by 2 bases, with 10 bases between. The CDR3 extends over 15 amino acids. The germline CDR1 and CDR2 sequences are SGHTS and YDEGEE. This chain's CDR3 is CASSLGLATTDTQYF. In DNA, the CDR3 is TGTGCCAGCAGCTTGGGTCTAGCGACCACAGATACGCAGTATTTT.

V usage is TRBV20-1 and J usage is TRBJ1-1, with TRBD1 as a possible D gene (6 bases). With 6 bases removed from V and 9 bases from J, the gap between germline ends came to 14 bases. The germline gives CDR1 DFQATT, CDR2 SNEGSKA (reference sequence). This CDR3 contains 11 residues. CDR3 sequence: CSATRGGKAFF. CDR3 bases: TGCAGTGCCACCAGGGGAGGGAAAGCTTTCTTT.

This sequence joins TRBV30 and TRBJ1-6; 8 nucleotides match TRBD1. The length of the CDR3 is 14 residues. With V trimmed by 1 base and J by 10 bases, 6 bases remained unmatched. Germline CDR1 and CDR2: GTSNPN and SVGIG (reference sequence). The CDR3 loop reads CAWSGSTGESPLHF. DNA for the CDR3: TGTGCCTGGAGTGGCTCGACAGGGGAGTCACCCCTCCACTTT.

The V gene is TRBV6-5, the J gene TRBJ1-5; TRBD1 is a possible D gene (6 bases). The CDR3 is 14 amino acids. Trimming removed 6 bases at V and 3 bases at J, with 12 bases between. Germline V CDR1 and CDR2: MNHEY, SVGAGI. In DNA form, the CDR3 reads TGTGCCAGCAGCTGGGGGCCCTTCAATCAGCCCCAGCATTTT. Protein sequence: CASSWGPFNQPQHF.